This T cell receptor beta chain was sequenced for a study of post-analysis software for immune sequencing data. Across the whole study: In terms of disease course, relapsing-remitting, secondary progressive and progressive-relapsing multiple sclerosis were included.

Whole-study findings and limits: Compared with controls, patients showed significantly lower normalized Chao1 diversity. Same-batch samples co-clustered strongly by F measure.

As concerns this clonotype: Its matching antigen is unknown.

TCR beta libraries were prepared from cDNA with unique molecular identifiers. T cells numbering about 0.9 to 10 million yielded cDNA molecules that totaled approximately 500,000. MiXCR, applied by TCRdb to the PCR reads, yields one record per CDR3 protein. The table shows roughly 400,000 distinct CDR3 sequences, with 39% occurring only once. This clonotype was sampled from a girl aged 2-15 years with multiple sclerosis. The specimen was blood.

CDR3 amino acids: CASSPTGELFF. As DNA, the CDR3 is TGTGCCAGCAGCCCCACCGGGGAGCTGTTTTTT. The chain employs TRBV11-2 and TRBJ2-2, with D uncertain. V lost 5 bases, J lost 4 bases, and 2 bases lay in between. The CDR3 has 11 residues. CDR1 and CDR2 (germline): SGHAT, FQNNGV.